This TCR beta chain was identified during a study of OX40 agonist ivuxolimab in advanced cancers. About the study as a whole: Ivuxolimab was a fully human IgG2 agonistic monoclonal antibody targeting the costimulatory receptor OX40 (CD134). Intravenous ivuxolimab was administered to patients every 2 weeks at six dose levels: 0.01, 0.1, 0.3, 1.5, 3 and 10 mg/kg. The purpose of peripheral TCRbeta sequencing was to test whether ivuxolimab changed TCR sequence diversity and led to clonal T-cell expansion. The dose-escalation cohort was approximately 83% male with a mean age of approximately 60 years, ranging from roughly 20 to 80. Three dose-escalation patients achieved partial responses, one with hepatocellular carcinoma and two with cutaneous melanoma. Among the approximately 50 dose-escalation patients, some 19 had hepatocellular carcinoma, roughly 15 melanoma, 9 renal cell carcinoma and 9 head and neck cancer. The paper describes the monotherapy dose-escalation part (N = 52 patients) of the phase I trial of ivuxolimab. Prior anti-PD-1, anti-PD-L1 or anti-CTLA-4 therapy was permitted, and checkpoint inhibitors had been received by under 50% of dose-escalation patients.

For sequencing of the TCRbeta CDR3 region, genomic DNA was extracted from the sorted cells. TCRbeta CDR3 regions were sequenced using the immunoSEQ Assay. The source is immuneACCESS, and TCRdb retained only in-frame sequences with V and J called. Part of the clones is not carried over; for the studies checked, unresolved V genes explain less than half of this, and the remainder is unexplained. This sample lists 75,000 to 100,000 clones; about 92% were detected once. The top ten hold about 3% of the sample. Patients with a history of autoimmune disease or receiving systemic immunosuppression were excluded from the trial. Peripheral blood for TCR sequencing was collected from all dose cohorts at baseline, on cycle 4 day 1, and on cycle 7 day 1. Samples were obtained from an open-label, multicenter, first-in-human phase I dose-escalation trial of ivuxolimab. Adults with locally advanced or metastatic head and neck squamous cell, hepatocellular, melanoma or renal cell carcinoma were enrolled in the trial. Before TCR sequencing, CD4+ T cells and CD8+ T cells from peripheral blood were sorted into separate populations.

Broader findings and caveats from the paper: Low levels of normalized T-cell clonal expansion were also shown by some nonresponding patients. Which antigens the clonally expanded peripheral T cells were specific for was not determined. In partial responders in the 0.1-3.0 mg/kg groups, normalized peripheral clonal expansion was found to be among the lowest, especially among CD8+ T cells. Clonal expansion of both CD4+ and CD8+ blood T cells was observed from baseline to week 6 at doses 0.1 to 3.0 mg/kg. After ivuxolimab, expanded clones were on average more numerous among CD8+ T cells than among CD4+ T cells.

Spanning cysteine to phenylalanine, the CDR3 consists of 16 amino acids. Only CDR3 DNA remains: 48 bases, in frame from the first base. CDR1 KGHSH and CDR2 LQKENI were looked up in the germline V gene. A word on this clone: Its antigen is currently not known. Base qualities are not recorded, but no much larger clone differs from it by a single base.

This receptor was obtained from an adult with an advanced solid tumor such as melanoma, head and neck, liver or kidney cancer. Sequencing was performed on CD4+ or CD8+ T cells sorted from blood, taken in a trial of the OX40 agonist ivuxolimab. The chain uses TRBV18 and TRBJ2-1, with 13 junctional bases fitting TRBD2. The CDR3 corresponds to CATGLAGRHSYNEQFF. The nucleotide sequence reads as follows: TGTGCTACGGGACTAGCGGGACGACACTCCTACAATGAGCAGTTCTTC.